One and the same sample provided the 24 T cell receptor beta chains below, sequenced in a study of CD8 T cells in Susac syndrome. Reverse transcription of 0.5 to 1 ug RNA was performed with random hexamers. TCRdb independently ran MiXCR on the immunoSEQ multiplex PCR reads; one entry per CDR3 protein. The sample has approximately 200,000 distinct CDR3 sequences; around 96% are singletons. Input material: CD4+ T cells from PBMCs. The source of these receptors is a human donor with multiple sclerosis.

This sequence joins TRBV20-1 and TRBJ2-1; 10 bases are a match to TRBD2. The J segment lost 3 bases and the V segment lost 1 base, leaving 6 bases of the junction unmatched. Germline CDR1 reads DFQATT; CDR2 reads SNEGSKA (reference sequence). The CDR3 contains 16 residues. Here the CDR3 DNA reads TGCAGTGCTAGAGCCCCGGGACTAGCGATCTACAATGAGCAGTTCTTC. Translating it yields CSARAPGLAIYNEQFF.

CDR3 nucleotides: TGTGCCAGCAGCAGACTAGCAAGCGGGGAGCAGTACTTC. It specifies CASSRLASGEQYF. The chain is built from TRBV7-9 and TRBJ2-7; 7 bases match TRBD2. The length of the CDR3 is 13 residues. J was trimmed by 7 bases and V by 5 bases; bases with no gene match: 8. Germline V gene sequence: CDR1 SEHNR, CDR2 FQNEAQ (reference sequence).

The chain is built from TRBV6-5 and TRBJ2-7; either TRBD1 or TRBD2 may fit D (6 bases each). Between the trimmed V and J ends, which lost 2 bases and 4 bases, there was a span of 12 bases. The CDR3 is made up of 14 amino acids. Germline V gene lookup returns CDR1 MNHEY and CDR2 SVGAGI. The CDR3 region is CASSYGGGGYEQYF. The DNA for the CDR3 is TGTGCCAGCAGTTACGGAGGGGGAGGTTACGAGCAGTACTTC.

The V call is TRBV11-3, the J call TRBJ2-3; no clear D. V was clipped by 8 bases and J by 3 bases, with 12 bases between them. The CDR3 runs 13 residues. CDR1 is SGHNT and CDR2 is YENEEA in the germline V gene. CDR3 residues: CASGAGPTDTQYF. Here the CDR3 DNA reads TGTGCCAGCGGCGCCGGGCCTACAGATACGCAGTATTTT.

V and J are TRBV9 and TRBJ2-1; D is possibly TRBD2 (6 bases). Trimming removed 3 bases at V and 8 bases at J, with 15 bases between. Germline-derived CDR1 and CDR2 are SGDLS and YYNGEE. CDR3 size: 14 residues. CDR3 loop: CASSARGTSHEQFF. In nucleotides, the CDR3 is TGTGCCAGCAGCGCCCGTGGAACTAGCCATGAGCAGTTCTTC.

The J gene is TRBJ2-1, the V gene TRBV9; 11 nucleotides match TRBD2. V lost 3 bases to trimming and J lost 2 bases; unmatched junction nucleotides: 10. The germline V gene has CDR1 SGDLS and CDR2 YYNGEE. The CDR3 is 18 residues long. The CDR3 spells CASSGATSGRPPYNEQFF. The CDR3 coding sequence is TGTGCCAGCAGCGGGGCAACTAGCGGGAGACCTCCCTACAATGAGCAGTTCTTC.

DNA for the CDR3: TGCAGTGCTAGAACCACCTCCTACAGCAATCAGCCCCAGCATTTT. Translating gives CSARTTSYSNQPQHF. V and J are TRBV20-1 and TRBJ1-5; D not certain. This CDR3 comprises 15 residues. Per germline, CDR1 DFQATT and CDR2 SNEGSKA (reference sequence). V shed 2 bases and J shed 1 base, with 12 bases lying between them.

CDR3 protein: CSVGGGAAYTF. In DNA, the CDR3 is TGCAGCGTTGGTGGGGGCGCCGCGTACACCTTC. J is TRBJ1-2 and V is TRBV29-1; maybe TRBD1 (6 bases). Germline values: CDR1 SQVTM, CDR2 ANQGSEA. This CDR3 has 11 residues. Trimming removed 4 bases at V and 11 bases at J, with 14 bases between.

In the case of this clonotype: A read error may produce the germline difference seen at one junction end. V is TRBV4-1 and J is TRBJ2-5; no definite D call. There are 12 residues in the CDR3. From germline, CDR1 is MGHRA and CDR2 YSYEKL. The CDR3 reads CASSQGHLGLNF. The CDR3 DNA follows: TGCGCCAGCAGCCAAGGACATTTGGGCCTAAACTTC.

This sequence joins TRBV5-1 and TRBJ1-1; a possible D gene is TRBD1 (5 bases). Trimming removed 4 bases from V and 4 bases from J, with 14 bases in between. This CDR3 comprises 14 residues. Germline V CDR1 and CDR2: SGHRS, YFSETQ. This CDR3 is CASSDQGGGTEAFF. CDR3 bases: TGCGCCAGCAGCGACCAGGGTGGCGGCACTGAAGCTTTCTTT.

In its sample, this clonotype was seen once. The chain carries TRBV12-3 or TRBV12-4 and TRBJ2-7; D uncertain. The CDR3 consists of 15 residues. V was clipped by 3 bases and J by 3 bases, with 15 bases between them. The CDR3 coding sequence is TGTGCCAGCAGTTTTGCGAACGGCTTCGTCTACGAGCAGTACTTC. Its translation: CASSFANGFVYEQYF.

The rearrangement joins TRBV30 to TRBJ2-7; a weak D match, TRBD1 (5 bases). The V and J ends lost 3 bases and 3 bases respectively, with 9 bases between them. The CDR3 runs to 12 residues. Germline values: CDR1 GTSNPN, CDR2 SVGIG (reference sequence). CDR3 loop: CAWRQANYEQYF. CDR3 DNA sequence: TGTGCCTGGAGACAGGCGAACTACGAGCAGTACTTC.

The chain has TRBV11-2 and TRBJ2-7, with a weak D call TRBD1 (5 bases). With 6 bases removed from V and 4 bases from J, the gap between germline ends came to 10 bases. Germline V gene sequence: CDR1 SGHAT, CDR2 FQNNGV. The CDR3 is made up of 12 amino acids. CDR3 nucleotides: TGTGCCAGCAGAGAGCCAGGGTACGAGCAGTACTTC. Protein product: CASREPGYEQYF.

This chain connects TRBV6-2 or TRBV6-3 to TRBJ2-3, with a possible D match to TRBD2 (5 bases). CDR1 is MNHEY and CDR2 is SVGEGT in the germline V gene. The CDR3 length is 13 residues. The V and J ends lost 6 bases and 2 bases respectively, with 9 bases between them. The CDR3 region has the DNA TGTGCCAGCAGGACGGGAACCACAGATACGCAGTATTTT. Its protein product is CASRTGTTDTQYF.

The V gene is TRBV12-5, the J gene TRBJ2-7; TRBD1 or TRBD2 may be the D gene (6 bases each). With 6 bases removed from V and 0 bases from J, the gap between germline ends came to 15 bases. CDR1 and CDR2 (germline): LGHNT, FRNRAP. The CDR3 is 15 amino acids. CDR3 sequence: CASGKKGDFSYEQYF. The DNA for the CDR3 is TGTGCTAGTGGCAAGAAGGGGGACTTCTCCTACGAGCAGTACTTC. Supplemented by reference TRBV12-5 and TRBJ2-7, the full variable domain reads DARVTQTPRHKVTEMGQEVTMRCQPILGHNTVFWYRQTMMQGLELLAYFRNRAPLDDSGMPKDRFSAEMPDATLATLKIQPSEPRDSAVYFCASGKKGDFSYEQYFGPGTRLTVT.

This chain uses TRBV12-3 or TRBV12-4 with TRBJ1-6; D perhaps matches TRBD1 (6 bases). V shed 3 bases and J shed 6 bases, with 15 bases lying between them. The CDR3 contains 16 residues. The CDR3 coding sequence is TGTGCCAGCAGTTTGGGTCCCGGGACAACTAATTCACCCCTCCACTTT. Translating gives CASSLGPGTTNSPLHF.

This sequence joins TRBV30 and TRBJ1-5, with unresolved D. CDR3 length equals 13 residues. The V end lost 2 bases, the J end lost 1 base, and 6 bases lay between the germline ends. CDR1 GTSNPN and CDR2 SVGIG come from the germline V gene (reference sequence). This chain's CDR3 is CAWSFSSNQPQHF. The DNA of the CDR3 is TGTGCCTGGAGTTTCAGCAGCAATCAGCCCCAGCATTTT.

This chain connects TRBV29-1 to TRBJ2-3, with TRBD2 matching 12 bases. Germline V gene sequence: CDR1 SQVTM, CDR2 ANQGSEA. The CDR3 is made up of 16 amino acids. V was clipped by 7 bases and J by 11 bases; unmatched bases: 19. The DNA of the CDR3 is TGCAGCGCCTCTGGTCTAGCGGGAGGGCAATATGGCGGGCAGTATTTT. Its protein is CSASGLAGGQYGGQYF.

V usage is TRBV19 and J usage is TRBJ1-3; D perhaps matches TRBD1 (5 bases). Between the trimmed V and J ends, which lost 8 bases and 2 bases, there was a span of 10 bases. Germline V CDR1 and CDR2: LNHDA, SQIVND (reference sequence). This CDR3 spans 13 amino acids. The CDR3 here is CASGRGTGNTIYF. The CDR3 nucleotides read TGTGCCAGTGGACGGGGGACTGGAAACACCATATATTTT.

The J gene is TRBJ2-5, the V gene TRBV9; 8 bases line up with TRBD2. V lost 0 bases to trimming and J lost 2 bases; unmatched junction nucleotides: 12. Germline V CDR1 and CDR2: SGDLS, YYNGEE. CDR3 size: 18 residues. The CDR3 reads CASSVATGTSGEQETQYF. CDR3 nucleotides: TGTGCCAGCAGCGTAGCTACGGGTACTAGCGGAGAACAAGAGACCCAGTACTTC.

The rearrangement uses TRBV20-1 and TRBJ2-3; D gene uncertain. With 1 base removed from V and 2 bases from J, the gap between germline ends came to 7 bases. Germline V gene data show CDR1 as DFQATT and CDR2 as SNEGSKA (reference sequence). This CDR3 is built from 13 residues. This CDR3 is CSARGQPTDTQYF. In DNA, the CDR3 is TGCAGTGCTAGAGGTCAGCCCACAGATACGCAGTATTTT.

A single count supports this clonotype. The DNA for the CDR3 is TGCAGCGTCCTATGGTCCTCCCAGAGTGGCGAGCAGTACTTC. It encodes CSVLWSSQSGEQYF. V and J are TRBV29-1 and TRBJ2-7, with D unclear. V gave up 6 bases and J gave up 6 bases, with 21 bases separating them. Germline V lookup: CDR1 SQVTM, CDR2 ANQGSEA. The CDR3 consists of 14 residues.

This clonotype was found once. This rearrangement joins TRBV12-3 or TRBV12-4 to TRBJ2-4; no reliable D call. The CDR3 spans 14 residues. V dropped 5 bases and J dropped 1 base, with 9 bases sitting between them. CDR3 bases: TGTGCCAGCAGTCCCCAGGTGGCCAAAAACATTCAGTACTTC. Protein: CASSPQVAKNIQYF.

CDR3 DNA: TGTGCCAGCAGCTATTGGACGGACTACGAGCAGTACTTC. Its translation is CASSYWTDYEQYF. J is TRBJ2-7 and V is TRBV11-2, with unresolved D. Deletions cut 4 bases from V and 3 bases from J, with 10 bases between. The CDR3 contains 13 residues. Per germline, CDR1 SGHAT and CDR2 FQNNGV.